The text below deals with one T cell receptor (beta chain). No antigen is known for it. All donors comprised healthy Caucasians. This entry is derived from a study of identical twins. TCRdb re-called the 5' RACE reads through MiXCR, storing one row per CDR3 protein. This table holds about 890,000 distinct CDR3 sequences, 9% to 15% found once. The germline V gene has CDR1 DFQATT and CDR2 SNEGSKA (reference sequence). Trimming took off 1 base at V and 0 bases at J, with 13 bases between the two ends. The CDR3 consists of 16 residues. Broader study findings: Out-of-frame alpha sequences shared by twins were enriched for low generation probability. The authors drew conclusions from cross-sectional statistical analysis rather than following the same donors. Insertion counts were lower in abundant cord blood beta clonotypes, a trend that memory repertoires did not show.

The data were also submitted as part of a second study, on yellow fever vaccine responses in identical twins.

The clonotype originates from a woman between 18 and 30 years old in good health. Sequenced material: PBMCs. V gene TRBV20-1 combines with J gene TRBJ2-1, with D perhaps TRBD1 or TRBD2 (5 bases each). CDR3: CSARAVGTSSYNEQFF. The CDR3 nucleotides are TGCAGTGCTAGAGCTGTTGGGACGAGCTCCTACAATGAGCAGTTCTTC.